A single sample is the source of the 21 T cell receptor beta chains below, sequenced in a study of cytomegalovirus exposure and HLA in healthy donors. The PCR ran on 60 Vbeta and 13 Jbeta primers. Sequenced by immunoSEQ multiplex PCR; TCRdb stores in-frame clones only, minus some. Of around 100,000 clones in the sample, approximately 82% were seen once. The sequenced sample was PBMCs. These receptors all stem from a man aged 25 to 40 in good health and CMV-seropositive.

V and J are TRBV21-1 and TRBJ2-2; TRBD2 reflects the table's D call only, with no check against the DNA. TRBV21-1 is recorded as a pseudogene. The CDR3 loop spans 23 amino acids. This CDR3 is CASKERGQGRPRAAGPNTGELFF. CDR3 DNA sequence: TGTGCCAGTAAGGAACGGGGCCAGGGCAGGCCTAGAGCGGCGGGGCCGAACACCGGGGAGCTGTTTTTT.

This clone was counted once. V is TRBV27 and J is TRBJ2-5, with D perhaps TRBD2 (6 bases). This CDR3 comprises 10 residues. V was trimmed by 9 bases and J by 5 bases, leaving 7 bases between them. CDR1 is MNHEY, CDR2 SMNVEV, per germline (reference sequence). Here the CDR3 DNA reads TGTGCCAGTCGGGGGGAGACCCAGTACTTC. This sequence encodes CASRGETQYF.

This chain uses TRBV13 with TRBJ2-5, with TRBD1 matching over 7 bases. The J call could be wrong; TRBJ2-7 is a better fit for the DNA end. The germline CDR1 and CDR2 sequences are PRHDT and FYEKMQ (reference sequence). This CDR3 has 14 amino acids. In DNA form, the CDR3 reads TGTGCCAGCAGCCGTCCGGACAGGCCCTACGAGCAGTACTTC. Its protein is CASSRPDRPYEQYF.

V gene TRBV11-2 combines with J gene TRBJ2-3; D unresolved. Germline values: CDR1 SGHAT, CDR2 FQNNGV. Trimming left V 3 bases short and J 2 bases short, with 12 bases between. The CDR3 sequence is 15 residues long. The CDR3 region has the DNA TGTGCCAGCAGCTTGTGGTCCGGTTCCACAGATACGCAGTATTTT. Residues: CASSLWSGSTDTQYF.

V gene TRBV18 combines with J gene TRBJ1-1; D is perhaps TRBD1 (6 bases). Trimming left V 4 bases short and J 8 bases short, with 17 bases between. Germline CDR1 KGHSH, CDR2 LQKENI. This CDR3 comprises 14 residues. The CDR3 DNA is TGTGCCAGCTCACAACTCGGACCGGGACAAGAAGCTTTCTTT. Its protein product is CASSQLGPGQEAFF.

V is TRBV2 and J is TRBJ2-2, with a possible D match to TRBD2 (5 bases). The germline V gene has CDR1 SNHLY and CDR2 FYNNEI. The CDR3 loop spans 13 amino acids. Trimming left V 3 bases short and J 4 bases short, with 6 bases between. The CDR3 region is CASSDEGTGELFF. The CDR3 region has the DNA TGTGCCAGCAGTGACGAGGGCACCGGGGAGCTGTTTTTT.

CDR3 residues: CAWSGGVGTGYREQYF. CDR3 sequence (DNA): TGTGCCTGGAGTGGGGGAGTAGGGACAGGGTATAGGGAGCAGTACTTC. The chain recombines TRBV30 with TRBJ2-7, with 9 bases lining up with TRBD1. The trim removed 1 base at V and 7 bases at J, leaving 14 bases unmatched. Germline V lookup: CDR1 GTSNPN, CDR2 SVGIG (reference sequence). The CDR3 runs to 16 residues.

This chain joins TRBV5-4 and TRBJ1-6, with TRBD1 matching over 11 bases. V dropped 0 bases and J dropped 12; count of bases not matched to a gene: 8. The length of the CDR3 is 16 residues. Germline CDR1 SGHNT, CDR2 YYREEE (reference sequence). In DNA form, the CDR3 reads TGTGCCAGCAGCTTGGGGGGGGGACAGGGGGGTAAACCCCTCCACTTT. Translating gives CASSLGGGQGGKPLHF. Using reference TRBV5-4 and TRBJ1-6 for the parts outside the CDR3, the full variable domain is ETGVTQSPTHLIKTRGQQVTLRCSSQSGHNTVSWYQQALGQGPQFIFQYYREEENGRGNFPPRFSGLQFPNYSSELNVNALELDDSALYLCASSLGGGQGGKPLHFGNGTRLTVT.

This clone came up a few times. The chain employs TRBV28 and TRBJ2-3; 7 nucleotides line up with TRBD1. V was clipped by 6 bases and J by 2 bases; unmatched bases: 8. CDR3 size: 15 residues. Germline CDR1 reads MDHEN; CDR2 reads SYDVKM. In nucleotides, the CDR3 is TGTGCCAGCAGAAATCCGGGACAGATCACAGATACGCAGTATTTT. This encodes CASRNPGQITDTQYF.

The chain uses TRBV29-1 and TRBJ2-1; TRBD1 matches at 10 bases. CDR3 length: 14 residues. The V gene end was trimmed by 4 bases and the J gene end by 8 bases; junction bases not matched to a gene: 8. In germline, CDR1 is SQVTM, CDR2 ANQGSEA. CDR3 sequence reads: CSVARDRGGDEQFF. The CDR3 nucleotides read TGCAGCGTTGCCCGGGACAGGGGAGGGGATGAGCAGTTCTTC.

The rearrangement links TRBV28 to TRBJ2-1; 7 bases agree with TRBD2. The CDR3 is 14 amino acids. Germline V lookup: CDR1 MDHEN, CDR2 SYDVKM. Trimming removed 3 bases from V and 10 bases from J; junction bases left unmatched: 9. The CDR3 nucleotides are TGTGCCAGCAGTTTGGCGGCGGGGGAGGACGAGCAGTTCTTC. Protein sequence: CASSLAAGEDEQFF.

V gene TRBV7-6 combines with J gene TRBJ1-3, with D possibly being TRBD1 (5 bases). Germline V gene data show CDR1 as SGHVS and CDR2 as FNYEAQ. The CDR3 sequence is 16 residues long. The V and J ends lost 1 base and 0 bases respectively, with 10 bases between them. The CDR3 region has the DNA TGTGCCAGCAGCTTAGGGACATATAGCTCTGGAAACACCATATATTTT. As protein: CASSLGTYSSGNTIYF.

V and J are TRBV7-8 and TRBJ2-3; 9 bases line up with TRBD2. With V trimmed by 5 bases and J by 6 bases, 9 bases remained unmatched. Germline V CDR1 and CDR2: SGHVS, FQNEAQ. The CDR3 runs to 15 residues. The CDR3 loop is CASSPWREGRDTQYF. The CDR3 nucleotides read TGTGCCAGCAGCCCCTGGCGGGAGGGCCGGGATACGCAGTATTTT. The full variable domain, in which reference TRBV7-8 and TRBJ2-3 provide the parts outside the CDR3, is GAGVSQSPRYKVAKRGQDVALRCDPISGHVSLFWYQQALGQGPEFLTYFQNEAQLDKSGLPSDRFFAERPEGSVSTLKIQRTQQEDSAVYLCASSPWREGRDTQYFGPGTRLTVL.

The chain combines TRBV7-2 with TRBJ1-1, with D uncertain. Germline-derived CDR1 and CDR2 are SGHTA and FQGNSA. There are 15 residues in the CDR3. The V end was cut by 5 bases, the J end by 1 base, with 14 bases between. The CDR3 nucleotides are TGTGCCAGCAGCCCTTACGTGGCCGCGAACACTGAAGCTTTCTTT. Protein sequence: CASSPYVAANTEAFF.

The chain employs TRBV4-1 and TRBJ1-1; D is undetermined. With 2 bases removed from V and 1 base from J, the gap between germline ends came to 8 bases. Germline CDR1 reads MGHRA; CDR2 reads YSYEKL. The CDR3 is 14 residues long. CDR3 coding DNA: TGCGCCAGCAGCCAATTTCAGCGGAACACTGAAGCTTTCTTT. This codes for CASSQFQRNTEAFF.

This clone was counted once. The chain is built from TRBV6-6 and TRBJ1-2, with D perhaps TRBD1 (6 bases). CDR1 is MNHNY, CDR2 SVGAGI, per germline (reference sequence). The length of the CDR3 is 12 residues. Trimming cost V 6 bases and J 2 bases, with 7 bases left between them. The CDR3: CASRTGNYGYTF. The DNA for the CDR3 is TGTGCCAGCAGAACAGGGAACTATGGCTACACCTTC.

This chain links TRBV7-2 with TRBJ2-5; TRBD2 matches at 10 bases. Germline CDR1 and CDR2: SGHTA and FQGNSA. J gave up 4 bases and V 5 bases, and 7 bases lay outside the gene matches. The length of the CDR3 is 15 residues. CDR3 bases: TGTGCCAGCAGCCTTTCTAGCGGGAGTGGAGAGACCCAGTACTTC. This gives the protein CASSLSSGSGETQYF.

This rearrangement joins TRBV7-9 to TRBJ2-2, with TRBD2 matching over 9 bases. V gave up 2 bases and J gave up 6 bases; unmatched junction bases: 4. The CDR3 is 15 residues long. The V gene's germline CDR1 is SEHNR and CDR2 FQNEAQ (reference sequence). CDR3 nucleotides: TGTGCCAGCAGCTTACTAGCGGGGTTGGCCGGGGAGCTGTTTTTT. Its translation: CASSLLAGLAGELFF.

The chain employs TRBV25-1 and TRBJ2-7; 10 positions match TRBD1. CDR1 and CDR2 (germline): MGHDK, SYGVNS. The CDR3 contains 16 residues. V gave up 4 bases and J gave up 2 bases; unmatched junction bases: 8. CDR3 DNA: TGTGCCAGCAGTGGCCCGGGACAGGGGAGGCCCTACGAGCAGTACTTC. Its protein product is CASSGPGQGRPYEQYF.

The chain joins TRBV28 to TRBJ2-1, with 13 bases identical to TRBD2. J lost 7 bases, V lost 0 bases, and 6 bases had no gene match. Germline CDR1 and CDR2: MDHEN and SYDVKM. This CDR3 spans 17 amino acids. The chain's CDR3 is CASSLWAGTSGTNEQFF. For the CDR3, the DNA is TGTGCCAGCAGTTTATGGGCCGGGACTAGCGGGACAAATGAGCAGTTCTTC.

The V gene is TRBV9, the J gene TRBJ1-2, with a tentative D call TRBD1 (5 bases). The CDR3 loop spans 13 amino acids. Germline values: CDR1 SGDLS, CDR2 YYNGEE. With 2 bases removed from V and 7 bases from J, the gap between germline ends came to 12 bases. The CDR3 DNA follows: TGTGCCAGCAGCGTTCACCCCAGGGCTGGCTACACCTTC. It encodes CASSVHPRAGYTF. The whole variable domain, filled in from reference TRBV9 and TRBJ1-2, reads DSGVTQTPKHLITATGQRVTLRCSPRSGDLSVYWYQQSLDQGLQFLIQYYNGEERAKGNILERFSAQQFPDLHSELNLSSLELGDSALYFCASSVHPRAGYTFGSGTRLTVV.